What follows describes a single TCR beta chain. The target antigen is unknown. The protocol was immunoSEQ multiplex PCR, while the TCRdb copy is restricted to in-frame clones and leaves out a portion. The sample has 35,000 to 50,000 clones; nearly 95% are singletons. The sample belongs to a study of graft-versus-host responses after intestinal transplantation. Overall study context: Recipients were all induced with anti-thymocyte globulin, then given tacrolimus and steroids for approximately 3 years.

V shed 4 bases and J shed 0 bases, with 10 bases lying between them. Germline lookup yields CDR1 MGHRA and CDR2 YSYEKL. This CDR3 has 15 amino acids. Study outcomes and limitations: Among recipient marrow samples, GvH clones were found; some appeared first in ileum or blood.

V gene TRBV4-1 combines with J gene TRBJ1-5; D may be TRBD1 (5 bases). The material was unstimulated CD8+ T cells sorted from spleen or lymph node cells, obtained before transplant. The receptor comes from a human donor who was the organ donor for an intestinal transplant. The CDR3 loop reads CASSPRGDSNQPQHF. As DNA, the CDR3 is TGCGCCAGCAGCCCCCGGGGGGATAGCAATCAGCCCCAGCATTTT.